This entry is about one TCR beta chain. A second PCR, run for roughly 7 to 11 cycles, used a sample-barcoded 5' primer plus a J-beta primer mix. Each CDR3 protein gets one entry after TCRdb re-called the 5' RACE reads with MiXCR. The sample has some 930,000 distinct CDR3 sequences; roughly 29% are singletons. The data were taken from a study of blood T cells in healthy people across ages. CDR3 size: 16 residues. V gave up 3 bases and J gave up 3 bases, with 18 bases separating them. Per the germline V gene, CDR1 is KGHSH and CDR2 is LQKENI. The sample was also reused in another study, on T cells of mothers and their children. That paper states: Donation involved three healthy Caucasian mothers and the six children that they had.

The receptor was isolated from a middle-aged woman in good health. The specimen sequenced was blood. The chain carries TRBV18 and TRBJ2-7; D not certain. The CDR3 is CASSPRLGGGFYEQYF. DNA of the CDR3: TGTGCCAGCTCACCCCGGCTAGGTGGCGGATTCTACGAGCAGTACTTC.